This TCR beta chain appears in the sequencing data of a study of T-cell memory formation after mild COVID-19. CDR1 is MNHEY and CDR2 is SVGAGI in the germline V gene. The V segment lost 0 bases and the J segment 8 bases; nucleotides outside the gene matches: 6. The CDR3 length is 15 residues. TCRdb re-called the 5' RACE reads through MiXCR, storing one row per CDR3 protein. This sample has over 450,000 distinct CDR3 sequences, with roughly 22% found just once. Sequencing used PBMCs or a T cell subset sorted from them (not recorded which). The source is an adult woman who had mild COVID-19 (a few samples of this study predate the infection). Cell type and time point are not known. V usage is TRBV6-5 and J usage is TRBJ2-1, with 8 bases identical to TRBD1. The CDR3 nucleotides are TGTGCCAGCAGTTACTCGGACGCAGGGGGCCATGAGCAGTTCTTC. It specifies CASSYSDAGGHEQFF.